This entry is about one TCR beta chain. The source of the sample is a study of blood T cell repertoires in COVID-19. V was pared by 3 bases and J by 4 bases, with 5 bases of the junction left unmatched. The V gene's germline CDR1 is SGHRS and CDR2 YFSETQ. The length of the CDR3 is 15 residues. Generated by immunoSEQ multiplex PCR, the TCRdb table keeps only in-frame clones and is missing some. Here the sample spans 150,000 or so clones, over 80% being singletons. Sample: PBMCs or T cells enriched from blood (not recorded which). This chain uses TRBV5-1 with TRBJ2-4, with 9 bases that match TRBD1. This clonotype was obtained from a woman aged 50 to 60 who had recovered from COVID-19. CDR3 coding DNA: TGCGCCAGCAGCTCGAGGGACAGGGAGAAAAACATTCAGTACTTC. This sequence encodes CASSSRDREKNIQYF.